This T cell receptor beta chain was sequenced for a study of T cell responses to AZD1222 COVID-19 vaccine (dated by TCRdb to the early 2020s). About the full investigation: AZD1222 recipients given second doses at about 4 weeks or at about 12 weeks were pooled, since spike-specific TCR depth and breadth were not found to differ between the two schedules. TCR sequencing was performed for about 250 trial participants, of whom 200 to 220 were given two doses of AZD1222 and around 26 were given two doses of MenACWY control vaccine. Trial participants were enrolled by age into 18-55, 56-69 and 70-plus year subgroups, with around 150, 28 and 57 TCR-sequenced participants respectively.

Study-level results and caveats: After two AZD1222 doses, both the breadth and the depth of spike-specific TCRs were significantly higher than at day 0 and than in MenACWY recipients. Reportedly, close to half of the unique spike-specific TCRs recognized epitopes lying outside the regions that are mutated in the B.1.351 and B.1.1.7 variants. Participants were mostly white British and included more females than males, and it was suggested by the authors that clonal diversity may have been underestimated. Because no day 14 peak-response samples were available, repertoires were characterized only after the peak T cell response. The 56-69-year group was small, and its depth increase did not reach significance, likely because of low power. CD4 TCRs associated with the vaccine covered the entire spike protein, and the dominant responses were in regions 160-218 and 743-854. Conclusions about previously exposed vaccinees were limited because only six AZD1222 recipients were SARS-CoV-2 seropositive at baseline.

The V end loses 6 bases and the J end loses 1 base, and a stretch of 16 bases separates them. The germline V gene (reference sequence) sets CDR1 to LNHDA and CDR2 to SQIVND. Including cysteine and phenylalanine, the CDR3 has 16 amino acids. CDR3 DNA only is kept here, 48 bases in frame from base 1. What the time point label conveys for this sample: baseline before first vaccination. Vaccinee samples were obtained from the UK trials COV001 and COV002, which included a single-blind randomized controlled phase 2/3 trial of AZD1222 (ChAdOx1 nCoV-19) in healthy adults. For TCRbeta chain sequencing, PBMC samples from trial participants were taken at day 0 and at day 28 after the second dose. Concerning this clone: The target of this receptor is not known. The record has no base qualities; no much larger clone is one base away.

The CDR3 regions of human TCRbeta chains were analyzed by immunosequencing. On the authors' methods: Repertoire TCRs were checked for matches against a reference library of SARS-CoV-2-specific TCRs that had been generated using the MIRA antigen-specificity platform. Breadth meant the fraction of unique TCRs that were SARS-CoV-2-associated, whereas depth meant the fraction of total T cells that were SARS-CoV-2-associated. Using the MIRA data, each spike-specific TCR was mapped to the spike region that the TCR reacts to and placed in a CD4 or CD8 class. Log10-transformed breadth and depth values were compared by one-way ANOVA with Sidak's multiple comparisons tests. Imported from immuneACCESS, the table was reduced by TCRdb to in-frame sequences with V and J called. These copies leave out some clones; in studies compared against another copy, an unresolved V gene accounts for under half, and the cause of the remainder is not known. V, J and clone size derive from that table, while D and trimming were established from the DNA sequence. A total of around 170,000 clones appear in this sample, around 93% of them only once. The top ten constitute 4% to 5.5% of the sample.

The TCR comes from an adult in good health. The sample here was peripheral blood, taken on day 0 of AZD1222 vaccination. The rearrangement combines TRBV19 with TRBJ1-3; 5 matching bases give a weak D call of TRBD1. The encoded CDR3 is CASSPRGVRSGNTIYF. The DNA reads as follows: TGTGCCAGTAGCCCGCGGGGGGTCCGGTCTGGAAACACCATATATTTT.